Below, 26 T cell receptor beta chains from the same sample are listed, as sequenced in a study of regulatory T cells in long-lasting Graves disease. Arm-PCR of CDR3 regions with iRepertoire HTBI primers generated TCR beta libraries. TCRdb re-analysed the multiplex PCR reads in MiXCR, keeping a single row per CDR3 protein. The sample has some 440,000 distinct CDR3 sequences; around 21% are singletons. Specified time point: persistent/refractory GD, antithyroid drugs over 5 years with positive TRAb. From PBMCs, RNA was extracted and then used to make the TCR library. Sequencing used peripheral blood mononuclear cells (PBMCs), obtained when the disease was refractory, from a patient treated with antithyroid drugs. The receptors were sampled from a female donor with Graves disease.

In this sample, this clonotype turned up many times. The V call is TRBV7-9, the J call TRBJ2-1; D unclear. Trimming took 6 bases from V and 4 from J, leaving 19 bases between them. Germline loops: CDR1 SEHNR, CDR2 FQNEAQ (reference sequence). This CDR3 spans 16 amino acids. CDR3: CASRSTTGPRYNEQFF. Here the CDR3 DNA reads TGTGCCAGCAGGTCTACCACCGGGCCGAGATACAATGAGCAGTTCTTC.

Concerning this clonotype: This sequence may be a read error, since a much larger clone differs from it by one base. The chain joins TRBV6-2 or TRBV6-3 to TRBJ2-5; D not certain. Germline V gene sequence: CDR1 MNHEY, CDR2 SVGEGT. CDR3 length: 16 amino acids. CDR3 region: CASSYGVVDRSSTPHF. The CDR3 DNA reads TGTGCCAGCAGTTATGGTGTGGTTGACCGATCCTCAACCCCGCACTTC.

Ten or more counts support this clonotype. This chain links TRBV28 with TRBJ2-7, with 12 bases fitting TRBD2. Trimming cost V 0 bases and J 5 bases; bases outside gene matches: 5. The germline V gene has CDR1 MDHEN and CDR2 SYDVKM. The CDR3 has 16 residues. The CDR3 nucleotides are TGTGCCAGCAGTTTATGGACTAGCGGGAGTAGGAACGAGCAGTACTTC. Amino acid sequence: CASSLWTSGSRNEQYF.

This chain links TRBV9 with TRBJ1-3; 8 bases are a match to TRBD1. Germline V gene sequence: CDR1 SGDLS, CDR2 YYNGEE. Trimming at V came to 4 bases and at J to 4 bases, leaving 7 bases not matched to a gene. This CDR3 has 15 amino acids. CDR3 region: CASSPTGAGGNTIYF. CDR3 in DNA: TGTGCCAGCAGCCCGACAGGGGCGGGCGGAAACACCATATATTTT.

The chain links TRBV4-1 to TRBJ1-1; the D is unclear. CDR3 length: 15 amino acids. Germline CDR1 reads MGHRA; CDR2 reads YSYEKL. V gave up 0 bases and J gave up 0 bases, with 8 bases separating them. Here the CDR3 reads CASSQEWQMNTEAFF. The CDR3 nucleotides are TGCGCCAGCAGCCAAGAATGGCAGATGAACACTGAAGCTTTCTTT.

There are a few counts of this clonotype. This chain's CDR3 is CAWSARTNLFTGELFF. The CDR3 region has the DNA TGTGCCTGGAGTGCCCGGACTAACCTCTTCACCGGGGAGCTGTTTTTT. The chain combines TRBV30 with TRBJ2-2, with D perhaps matching TRBD2 (6 bases). The CDR3 consists of 16 residues. Germline-derived CDR1 and CDR2 are GTSNPN and SVGIG (reference sequence). Trimming stripped 1 base from V and 4 bases from J, with 16 bases between.

At least ten counts were recorded for this clonotype. This rearrangement joins TRBV10-3 to TRBJ2-5; no definite D call. Germline V lookup: CDR1 ENHRY, CDR2 SYGVKD. Between the trimmed V and J ends, which lost 3 bases and 5 bases, there was a span of 7 bases. The CDR3 length is 12 residues. CDR3 coding DNA: TGTGCCATCAGTGATGGTGTTGAGACCCAGTACTTC. It encodes CAISDGVETQYF.

This clonotype is a singleton in its sample. This may arise from a read error, as a much more abundant clone is one base away. V gene TRBV19 combines with J gene TRBJ1-2; a weak D match, TRBD1 (5 bases). CDR1 is LNHDA and CDR2 is SQIVND in the germline V gene (reference sequence). This CDR3 region has 15 residues. The V gene lost 4 bases and the J gene lost 4 bases, with 16 bases spanning the gap. CDR3 protein: CASSTGGAGLYGYTF. The CDR3 region has the DNA TGTGCCAGTAGTACGGGCGGGGCAGGGCTCTATGGCTACACCTTC. The full variable domain, its missing parts supplied by reference TRBV19 and TRBJ1-2, is DGGITQSPKYLFRKEGQNVTLSCEQNLNHDAMYWYRQDPGQGLRLIYYSQIVNDFQKGDIAEGYSVSREKKESFPLTVTSAQKNPTAFYLCASSTGGAGLYGYTFGSGTRLTVV.

V is TRBV6-2 or TRBV6-3 and J is TRBJ2-6; 9 positions agree with TRBD1. Germline values: CDR1 MNHEY, CDR2 SVGEGT. CDR3 length: 23 amino acids. V lost 0 bases and J lost 1; bases outside the gene matches: 19. In DNA, the CDR3 is TGTGCCAGCAGTTACTCATTGACTCCGGGACAGGGACGTCTTGGATCTGGGGCCAACGTCCTGACTTTC. Translated, it gives CASSYSLTPGQGRLGSGANVLTF.

This clonotype has at least ten counts. The rearrangement links TRBV27 to TRBJ2-2; D ambiguous. Germline CDR1 reads MNHEY; CDR2 reads SMNVEV (reference sequence). The V end was cut by 5 bases, the J end by 5 bases, with 12 bases between. The CDR3 spans 14 residues. Written as DNA, the CDR3 is TGTGCCAGCAGTCGAGTCGCTGGGACCGGGGAGCTGTTTTTT. This gives the protein CASSRVAGTGELFF.

This clonotype occurred many times. As DNA, the CDR3 is TGCGCCAGCAGCCCCAGGGACAGGGGGTTGGTGGGTACTGAAGCTTTCTTT. Its translation: CASSPRDRGLVGTEAFF. The V call is TRBV5-1, the J call TRBJ1-1, with TRBD1 matching 11 bases. CDR1 is SGHRS, CDR2 YFSETQ, per germline. V lost 4 bases, J lost 5 bases, and 13 bases stayed unmatched. The CDR3 contains 17 residues.

In this sample, this clonotype turned up many times. The chain combines TRBV6-1 with TRBJ1-2; D remains ambiguous. Germline CDR1 is MNHNS and CDR2 is SASEGT. V lost 8 bases and J lost 6, with 7 bases in between. This CDR3 comprises 10 residues. CDR3 loop: CASGGNGYTF. The CDR3 coding sequence is TGTGCCAGCGGAGGAAATGGCTACACCTTC.

This clonotype was seen at least ten times. This chain links TRBV10-3 with TRBJ2-5, with D perhaps TRBD1 or TRBD2 (5 bases each). Per the germline V gene, CDR1 is ENHRY and CDR2 is SYGVKD. This CDR3 is built from 14 residues. The V gene lost 4 bases and the J gene lost 4 bases, with 13 bases spanning the gap. Here the CDR3 reads CAISGGLAGETQYF. In DNA, the CDR3 is TGTGCCATCAGTGGGGGGTTGGCAGGAGAGACCCAGTACTTC.

At least ten counts were recorded for this clonotype. The rearrangement joins TRBV28 to TRBJ2-7; D remains ambiguous. The germline V gene encodes CDR1 MDHEN and CDR2 SYDVKM. V was cut by 3 bases and J by 0 bases, with 9 bases left in between. This CDR3 comprises 14 residues. In nucleotides, the CDR3 is TGTGCCAGCAGTTTTGTACAAGCCTCCTACGAGCAGTACTTC. Amino acids: CASSFVQASYEQYF.

This clonotype came up many times. V gene TRBV28 combines with J gene TRBJ2-7; D call uncertain. The CDR3 has 13 amino acids. The germline V gene has CDR1 MDHEN and CDR2 SYDVKM. The germline V and J ends were trimmed by 2 bases and 2 bases, with 7 bases remaining between them. In nucleotides, the CDR3 is TGTGCCAGCAGTTTAGGTGGCACCTACGAGCAGTACTTC. Amino acids: CASSLGGTYEQYF.

The V gene is TRBV6-5, the J gene TRBJ2-1, with D possibly TRBD2 on 6 matching bases. The CDR3 covers 13 residues. V lost 2 bases and J lost 8, with 10 bases in between. Germline V gives CDR1 MNHEY, CDR2 SVGAGI. The CDR3 spells CASSYRGFDEQFF. DNA for the CDR3: TGTGCCAGCAGTTACCGGGGGTTTGATGAGCAGTTCTTC.

With respect to this clonotype: A much larger clone lies a single base off, so this may be a read error. The rearrangement links TRBV6-6 to TRBJ1-2; D call uncertain. Looked up from germline, CDR1 is MNHNY and CDR2 is SVGAGI (reference sequence). The CDR3 length is 15 residues. Trimming stripped 0 bases from V and 5 bases from J, with 13 bases between. The CDR3 sequence is CASSYSETGMYGYTF. Here the CDR3 DNA reads TGTGCCAGCAGTTACTCGGAGACCGGGATGTATGGCTACACCTTC.

This clonotype came up a few times. The chain recombines TRBV19 with TRBJ1-2, with no clear D. This CDR3 has 13 residues. CDR1 LNHDA and CDR2 SQIVND come from the germline V gene (reference sequence). V dropped 5 bases and J dropped 5 bases, with 12 bases sitting between them. The CDR3 coding sequence is TGTGCCAGTAGTCTCCCGAGCGATTATGGCTACACCTTC. Encoded protein: CASSLPSDYGYTF.

With regard to this clonotype: A junction end diverges from the germline sequence, so it may reflect a read error. The chain combines TRBV6-5 with TRBJ2-4; D remains unclear. CDR1 MNHEY and CDR2 SVGAGI come from the germline V gene. The CDR3 length is 13 residues. The CDR3 spells CASCYTKRNIQYF. For the CDR3, the DNA is TGTGCCAGCTGTTATACGAAGCGCAACATTCAGTACTTC.

This clonotype was seen at least ten times. The genes are TRBV27 and TRBJ2-2; 8 bases match TRBD1. The CDR3 totals 15 residues. The V gene end was trimmed by 3 bases and the J gene end by 7 bases; junction bases not matched to a gene: 7. The germline gives CDR1 MNHEY, CDR2 SMNVEV (reference sequence). CDR3 coding DNA: TGTGCCAGCAGTTTTTGGCAGGGGGCTGGCGGGGAGCTGTTTTTT. This encodes CASSFWQGAGGELFF.

This clonotype has a count of ten or more. The chain is built from TRBV5-6 and TRBJ2-5; unclear D gene. Looked up from germline, CDR1 is SGHDT and CDR2 is YYEEEE. The CDR3 length is 13 residues. The V end lost 6 bases, the J end lost 3 bases, and 12 bases lay between the germline ends. For the CDR3, the DNA is TGTGCCAGCATCAAATGGCCGGAAGAGACCCAGTACTTC. Amino acid sequence: CASIKWPEETQYF. The entire variable domain, with the rest obtained from reference TRBV5-6 and TRBJ2-5, is as follows: DAGVTQSPTHLIKTRGQQVTLRCSPKSGHDTVSWYQQALGQGPQFIFQYYEEEERQRGNFPDRFSGHQFPNYSSELNVNALLLGDSALYLCASIKWPEETQYFGPGTRLLVL.

This clonotype was detected ten times or more. The chain combines TRBV9 with TRBJ2-7, with D perhaps TRBD1 or TRBD2 (7 bases each). This CDR3 is 13 amino acids long. Per the germline V gene, CDR1 is SGDLS and CDR2 is YYNGEE. V shed 4 bases and J shed 7 bases, with 15 bases lying between them. The CDR3 DNA sequence: TGTGCCAGCAGCATCGGGACAGCGGGAGAGCAGTACTTC. Its translation: CASSIGTAGEQYF.

This clonotype turned up a few times. The V and J genes are TRBV14 and TRBJ1-1, with D possibly TRBD1 on 6 matching bases. The length of the CDR3 is 14 residues. Germline V gene lookup returns CDR1 SGHDN and CDR2 FVKESK. V dropped 2 bases and J dropped 4 bases, with 11 bases sitting between them. Written as DNA, the CDR3 is TGTGCCAGCAGCCAATTTGGAGGGGGCACTGAAGCTTTCTTT. This gives the protein CASSQFGGGTEAFF.

This chain joins TRBV7-3 and TRBJ2-7, with 11 positions matching TRBD2. Germline CDR1 is SGHTA and CDR2 is FQGTGA. J was trimmed by 3 bases and V by 6 bases; bases with no gene match: 7. This CDR3 comprises 15 residues. The CDR3 protein is CASSILAGANYEQYF. The DNA of the CDR3 is TGTGCCAGCAGTATACTAGCGGGAGCAAACTACGAGCAGTACTTC.

This clonotype was seen ten or more times. This sequence joins TRBV27 and TRBJ2-5; no reliable D call. The CDR3 consists of 13 residues. V was cut by 8 bases and J by 4 bases, with 14 bases left in between. Germline CDR1 reads MNHEY; CDR2 reads SMNVEV (reference sequence). CDR3 amino acids: CASRLMARETQYF. Written as DNA, the CDR3 is TGTGCCAGCCGGTTAATGGCGAGAGAGACCCAGTACTTC.

This clonotype was recorded many times. The J gene is TRBJ1-6, the V gene TRBV6-1, with D perhaps TRBD1 (5 bases). The CDR3 has 14 amino acids. From germline, CDR1 is MNHNS and CDR2 SASEGT. V lost 8 bases, J lost 2 bases, and 10 bases lay in between. This chain's CDR3 is CASSKGAYNSPLHF. The CDR3 DNA is TGTGCCAGCTCGAAAGGGGCCTATAATTCACCCCTCCACTTT.